This record looks at one T cell receptor (beta chain) sequence and its context. What antigen it recognizes has not been identified. Per-nucleotide qualities are absent, and no much larger clonotype sits a single base away. The sample comes from a study of blood T cell repertoires in COVID-19 (dated by TCRdb to 2018 to 2020). Looking at the study overall: The collaborator samples originated in the United States, Italy and Spain and spanned the acute and convalescent phases of COVID-19. HLA class I and class II types, where available, came from metadata supplied by the sample provider rather than from assay-based typing. The prospective study material was composed of cDNA or gDNA derived from T cells, B-cell-depleted T cells, or PBMCs. The dataset comprised deeply sampled blood TCRbeta repertoires from subjects exposed to, actively infected with, or recovered from COVID-19. The samples were drawn from two sources: the first 160 participants of the ongoing ImmuneRACE study, and fewer than 1,500 subjects contributed by 6 global collaborators. The repertoires were made available in a free public database intended to serve as a resource for research on the immune response to SARS-CoV-2. A de-identified subject ID, COVID-19 status, age in years and sex were almost always included in the sample metadata.

TCRbeta CDR3 regions were amplified from genomic DNA using the immunoSEQ Assay, a bias-controlled multiplex PCR. As for the authors' bioinformatics: The number of nucleated cells in each sample was estimated from the amplification of reference gene primers within the assay. Sequence reads were collapsed and filtered to measure the absolute abundance of every unique TCRbeta CDR3 rearrangement. For each sample, productive Simpson clonality was calculated as the square root of Simpson's diversity index over productive rearrangements. TCRdb provides this immuneACCESS table in a form limited to in-frame rearrangements. Some clones are lacking; in checked studies, under half of them reflect an unresolved V gene, and why the rest are absent is not known. For V, J and clone size, that table is used; D and trimming come from the DNA. The sample profile shows 310,000 or so clones; approximately 83% of them were found once. Clones ranked in the top ten supply 2% to 2.5% of the sample.

General study outcomes and caveats: The quantity of clinical and demographic metadata differed by source and by participant and was supplied without curation.

Compared with germline, V lacks 3 bases and J lacks 7 bases; bases without a gene match: 4. Reading from cysteine to phenylalanine, the CDR3 counts 14 amino acids. CDR3 DNA only is kept here, 42 bases in frame from base 1. Sequences SGHTA (CDR1) and FQGTGA (CDR2) are obtained from the germline V gene. Samples from volunteer blood donors who had recovered from COVID-19 were contributed by a second Seattle source. Whole blood was collected in K2EDTA tubes by collaborating institutions according to the institutions' own protocols. For TCRbeta analysis, collaborators shipped samples in one of three forms: frozen whole blood, isolated PBMCs, or DNA extracted from either of those sample types.

This clonotype was sampled from a woman between 25 and 40 years old who had recovered from COVID-19. This chain is built from TRBV7-3 and TRBJ2-3; 10 middle bases align to TRBD2. Material for sequencing was peripheral blood. The CDR3 region reads CASSLGSGRYTQYF. In nucleotides, the sequence is TGTGCCAGCAGCTTGGGTAGCGGGAGGTATACGCAGTATTTT. The CDR3, completed at both ends by the reference TRBV7-3 and TRBJ2-3 genes, gives the full variable domain GAGVSQTPSNKVTEKGKYVELRCDPISGHTALYWYRQSLGQGPEFLIYFQGTGAADDSGLPNDRFFAVRPEGSVSTLKIQRTERGDSAVYLCASSLGSGRYTQYFGPGTRLTVL.